The 10 T cell receptor beta chains given below trace back to one sample, sequenced in a study of glioma-infiltrating T cells. The iRepertoire nested amplicon-rescue multiplex PCR amplified TCR alpha and beta CDR3s from RNA. TCRdb reprocessed the multiplex PCR reads with MiXCR, giving one entry per CDR3 protein. This repertoire shows over 120,000 distinct CDR3 sequences, about 39% found once; its top ten account for roughly 20%. The specimen sequenced was glioma tissue, nonneoplastic brain tissue, or PBMCs (not recorded which). Receptor source: a human donor with low-grade glioma or glioblastoma, undergoing nonglioma brain surgery, or in good health (not recorded which).

The V and J genes are TRBV4-1 and TRBJ1-2, with unresolved D. CDR1 and CDR2 from the germline V gene are MGHRA and YSYEKL. The CDR3 has 14 amino acids. The V gene lost 0 bases and the J gene lost 4 bases, with 9 bases spanning the gap. The CDR3 here is CASSQDWAGYGYTF. DNA of the CDR3: TGCGCCAGCAGCCAAGATTGGGCGGGCTATGGCTACACCTTC.

The chain couples TRBV4-1 to TRBJ2-7; TRBD2 is a possible D gene (6 bases). Trimming took 1 base from V and 2 from J, leaving 15 bases between them. This CDR3 contains 16 residues. Germline V CDR1 and CDR2: MGHRA, YSYEKL. The CDR3 DNA follows: TGCGCCAGCAGCCAAGGCGGGAACAGCTCCCCCTACGAGCAGTACTTC. Translating gives CASSQGGNSSPYEQYF.

CDR3 residues: CASSKTGGAGNTIYF. The CDR3 DNA follows: TGTGCCAGCAGTAAAACAGGGGGAGCTGGAAACACCATATATTTT. The chain recombines TRBV2 with TRBJ1-3; 8 bases fit TRBD1. This CDR3 comprises 15 residues. The V gene's germline CDR1 is SNHLY and CDR2 FYNNEI. After removal of 5 bases from V and 2 bases from J, the junction contained 5 bases not matched to a gene.

The V gene is TRBV7-2, the J gene TRBJ2-3; tentative D call: TRBD2 (5 bases). CDR3 length: 16 amino acids. Trimming left V 5 bases short and J 0 bases short, with 15 bases between. Per germline, CDR1 SGHTA and CDR2 FQGNSA. CDR3 protein: CASSLPSLRSTDTQYF. The CDR3 region has the DNA TGTGCCAGCAGCCTACCTAGCCTCCGTAGCACAGATACGCAGTATTTT.

The chain couples TRBV28 to TRBJ2-3; 9 bases line up with TRBD1. Germline V gives CDR1 MDHEN, CDR2 SYDVKM. The CDR3 length is 16 residues. With 5 bases clipped from V and 1 base from J, the junction kept 7 bases outside the gene matches. CDR3 coding DNA: TGTGCCAGCAGTGACCGGGACAGGGATCGCACAGATACGCAGTATTTT. This encodes CASSDRDRDRTDTQYF.

This sequence joins TRBV7-9 and TRBJ1-1; 11 nucleotides line up with TRBD1. This CDR3 contains 14 residues. Germline V gene sequence: CDR1 SEHNR, CDR2 FQNEAQ (reference sequence). Trimming cost V 3 bases and J 6 bases; bases outside gene matches: 3. CDR3 DNA sequence: TGTGCCAGCAGCTTTTGGACAGGGGGCCCTGAAGCTTTCTTT. It translates to CASSFWTGGPEAFF.

The sample holds a few counts of this clonotype. The chain links TRBV7-2 to TRBJ2-5; D is tentatively TRBD1 or TRBD2 (5 bases each). This CDR3 is built from 16 residues. Trimming cost V 4 bases and J 3 bases, with 18 bases left between them. Looked up from germline, CDR1 is SGHTA and CDR2 is FQGNSA. The CDR3 DNA reads TGTGCCAGCAGCTATCGACCGGGACGGTGGAAAGAGACCCAGTACTTC. This sequence encodes CASSYRPGRWKETQYF.

The chain employs TRBV16 and TRBJ1-5; D possibly corresponds to TRBD1 (6 bases). V was pared by 0 bases and J by 7 bases, with 13 bases between. The germline V gene has CDR1 KGHSY and CDR2 FQNENV. The CDR3 length is 15 residues. Here the CDR3 reads CASSQSWQGRQPQHF. The CDR3 DNA is TGTGCCAGCAGCCAATCGTGGCAGGGGAGACAGCCCCAGCATTTT.

The rearrangement joins TRBV6-5 to TRBJ2-2, with D tentatively TRBD1 (6 bases). V was shortened by 5 bases and J by 4 bases, with 14 bases between the two germline ends. The germline V gene has CDR1 MNHEY and CDR2 SVGAGI. The CDR3 contains 15 residues. The CDR3 bases are TGTGCCAGCAGTGAACTGGGGGCCGGCACCGGGGAGCTGTTTTTT. Translated, it gives CASSELGAGTGELFF.

This clonotype occurred many times. The genes are TRBV28 and TRBJ2-7, with 8 bases aligning to TRBD1. The V and J ends lost 4 bases and 6 bases, in that order; junction bases with no gene match: 2. Germline assignment: CDR1 MDHEN and CDR2 SYDVKM. The CDR3 spans 12 residues. The CDR3 nucleotides read TGTGCCAGCAGTTACGACAGGGGCGAGCAGTACTTC. Its translation: CASSYDRGEQYF. The full variable domain, rest sourced from reference TRBV28 and TRBJ2-7, is DVKVTQSSRYLVKRTGEKVFLECVQDMDHENMFWYRQDPGLGLRLIYFSYDVKMKEKGDIPEGYSVSREKKERFSLILESASTNQTSMYLCASSYDRGEQYFGPGTRLTVT.